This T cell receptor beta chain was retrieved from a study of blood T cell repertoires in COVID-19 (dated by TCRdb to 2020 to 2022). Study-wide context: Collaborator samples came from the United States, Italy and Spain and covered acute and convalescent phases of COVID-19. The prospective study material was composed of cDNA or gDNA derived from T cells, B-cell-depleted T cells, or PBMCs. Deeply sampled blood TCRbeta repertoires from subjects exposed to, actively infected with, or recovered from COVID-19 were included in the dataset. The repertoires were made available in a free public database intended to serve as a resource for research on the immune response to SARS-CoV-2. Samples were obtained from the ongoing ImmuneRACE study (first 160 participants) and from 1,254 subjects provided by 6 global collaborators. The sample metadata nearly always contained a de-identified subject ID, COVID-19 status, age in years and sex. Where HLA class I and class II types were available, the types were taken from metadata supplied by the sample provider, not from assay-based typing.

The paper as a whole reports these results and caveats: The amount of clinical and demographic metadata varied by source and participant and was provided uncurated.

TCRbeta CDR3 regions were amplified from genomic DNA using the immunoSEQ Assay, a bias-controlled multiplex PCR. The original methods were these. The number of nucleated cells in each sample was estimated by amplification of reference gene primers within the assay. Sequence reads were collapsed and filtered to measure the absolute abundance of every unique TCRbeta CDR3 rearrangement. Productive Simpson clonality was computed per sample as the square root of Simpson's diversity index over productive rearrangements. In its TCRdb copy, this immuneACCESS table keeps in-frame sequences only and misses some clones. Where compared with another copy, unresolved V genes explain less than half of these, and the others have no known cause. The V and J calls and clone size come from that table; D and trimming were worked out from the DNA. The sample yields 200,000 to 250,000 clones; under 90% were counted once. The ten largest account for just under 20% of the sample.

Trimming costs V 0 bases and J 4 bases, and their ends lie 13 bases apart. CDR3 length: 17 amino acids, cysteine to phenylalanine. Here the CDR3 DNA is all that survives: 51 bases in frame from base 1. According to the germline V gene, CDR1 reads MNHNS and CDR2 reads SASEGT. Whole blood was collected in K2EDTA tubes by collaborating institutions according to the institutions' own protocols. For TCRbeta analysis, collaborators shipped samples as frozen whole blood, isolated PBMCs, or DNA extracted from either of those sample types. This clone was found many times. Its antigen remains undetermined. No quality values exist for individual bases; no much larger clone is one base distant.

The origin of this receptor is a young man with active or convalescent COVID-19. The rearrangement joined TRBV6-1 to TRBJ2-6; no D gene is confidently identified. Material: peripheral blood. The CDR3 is CASSEAHQAPGANVLTF. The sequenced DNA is TGTGCCAGCAGTGAAGCTCACCAGGCCCCCGGGGCCAACGTCCTGACTTTC.